A single sample is the source of the 15 T cell receptor beta chains below, sequenced in a study of CD4 and CD8 cells across lung adenocarcinoma regions. TCRdb processed the PCR reads anew with MiXCR; each CDR3 protein has one entry. The repertoire holds approximately 9,100 distinct CDR3 sequences, with around 49% as singletons. The sequenced material came from CD4+ T cells from the margin of a lung tumor. These receptors all stem from a male donor with lung adenocarcinoma. The CD4 and CD8 labels of this study may be unreliable.

This clonotype showed up many times. The chain employs TRBV7-8 and TRBJ2-1; 13 bases are shared with TRBD2. The CDR3 runs 18 residues. Germline loops: CDR1 SGHVS, CDR2 FQNEAQ. J was trimmed by 0 bases and V by 5 bases; bases with no gene match: 7. CDR3 in amino acids: CASSHRTSGGSSYNEQFF. The DNA for the CDR3 is TGTGCCAGCAGCCACCGGACTAGCGGGGGTAGCTCCTACAATGAGCAGTTCTTC.

The chain couples TRBV6-2 or TRBV6-3 to TRBJ2-3; 8 bases fit TRBD1. Germline V gene lookup returns CDR1 MNHEY and CDR2 SVGEGT. This CDR3 has 11 amino acids. V shed 7 bases and J 9 bases; nucleotides not matched to a gene: 3. The DNA of the CDR3 is TGTGCCAGCACCTGGGACAGGACGCAGTATTTT. Encoded protein: CASTWDRTQYF.

This clonotype has a count of ten or more. The CDR3 bases are TGTGCCATCAGCGGAAACTGGAGCAATCAGCCCCAGCATTTT. This translates into CAISGNWSNQPQHF. The rearrangement joins TRBV10-3 to TRBJ1-5; D not certain. The ends were cut back, 6 bases at V and 1 base at J, with 10 bases in the middle. The germline gives CDR1 ENHRY, CDR2 SYGVKD. This CDR3 is 14 amino acids long.

This sequence joins TRBV6-5 and TRBJ2-1, with 11 bases lining up with TRBD1. CDR1 MNHEY and CDR2 SVGAGI come from the germline V gene. CDR3 length equals 14 residues. The trim removed 4 bases at V and 6 bases at J, leaving 2 bases unmatched. CDR3 nucleotide sequence: TGTGCCAGCAGTTCCGGGACAGGGGGCAATGAGCAGTTCTTC. Translation gives CASSSGTGGNEQFF.

In its sample, this clonotype was seen many times. The V and J genes are TRBV12-5 and TRBJ2-5, with D uncertain. Per the germline V gene, CDR1 is LGHNT and CDR2 is FRNRAP. Trimming left V 1 base short and J 11 bases short, with 8 bases between. The CDR3 spans 11 residues. CDR3 in amino acids: CASGLDFEQYF. The CDR3 DNA follows: TGTGCTAGTGGTTTGGACTTTGAGCAGTACTTC.

This chain joins TRBV6-5 and TRBJ1-2; unclear D gene. The CDR3 has 13 residues. Deletions cut 1 base from V and 7 bases from J, with 10 bases between. Germline assignment: CDR1 MNHEY and CDR2 SVGAGI. CDR3 amino acids: CASSYWPRAGYTF. Here the CDR3 DNA reads TGTGCCAGCAGTTACTGGCCTAGGGCTGGCTACACCTTC.

The rearrangement links TRBV6-5 to TRBJ2-5, with D perhaps being TRBD1 or TRBD2 (6 bases each). Germline CDR1 and CDR2: MNHEY and SVGAGI. The CDR3 length is 15 residues. The V and J ends lost 2 bases and 2 bases respectively, with 12 bases between them. CDR3 protein: CASSYGGTTQETQYF. The DNA of the CDR3 is TGTGCCAGCAGTTACGGGGGGACAACGCAAGAGACCCAGTACTTC.

The chain combines TRBV27 with TRBJ2-7; TRBD1 aligns across 7 bases. Germline values: CDR1 MNHEY, CDR2 SMNVEV (reference sequence). The V segment lost 3 bases and the J segment 2 bases; nucleotides outside the gene matches: 1. CDR3 length equals 13 residues. This CDR3 is CASSLTGPYEQYF. The CDR3 nucleotides are TGTGCCAGCAGTTTGACAGGGCCCTACGAGCAGTACTTC.

The sample holds many counts of this clonotype. The chain carries TRBV7-8 and TRBJ2-1; 8 nucleotides align to TRBD1. Germline CDR1 and CDR2: SGHVS and FQNEAQ. V lost 5 bases to trimming and J lost 5 bases; unmatched junction nucleotides: 8. This CDR3 has 15 residues. The CDR3 DNA is TGTGCCAGCAGCAGCGGACAGGGAGGCCACAATGAGCAGTTCTTC. Its protein product is CASSSGQGGHNEQFF.

The table lists this clonotype with a few counts. The chain links TRBV6-1 to TRBJ2-1, with 9 nucleotides matching TRBD1. CDR1 is MNHNS, CDR2 SASEGT, per germline. The CDR3 has 12 amino acids. Trimming removed 5 bases from V and 14 bases from J; junction bases left unmatched: 7. The CDR3 loop reads CASSIDRGREFF. Here the CDR3 DNA reads TGTGCCAGCAGTATAGACAGGGGGAGGGAGTTCTTC.

There are a few counts of this clonotype. This chain connects TRBV6-1 to TRBJ2-7, with D tentatively TRBD1 (5 bases). Trimming took off 4 bases at V and 3 bases at J, with 13 bases between the two ends. Germline CDR1 and CDR2: MNHNS and SASEGT. The CDR3 totals 14 residues. CDR3 sequence reads: CASSGGPADYEQYF. The DNA of the CDR3 is TGTGCCAGCAGTGGGGGCCCCGCCGACTACGAGCAGTACTTC.

A few counts support this clonotype. J is TRBJ2-1 and V is TRBV6-1; D not certain. Looked up from germline, CDR1 is MNHNS and CDR2 is SASEGT. Deletions cut 5 bases from V and 4 bases from J, with 9 bases between. The CDR3 spans 13 residues. Here the CDR3 DNA reads TGTGCCAGCAGTCCGGATCCGTACAATGAGCAGTTCTTC. Residues: CASSPDPYNEQFF.

The chain couples TRBV7-6 to TRBJ2-1; unclear D gene. With the DNA end fitting TRBJ2-5 better, the J assignment may be wrong. Germline lookup yields CDR1 SGHVS and CDR2 FNYEAQ. CDR3 length: 12 amino acids. The CDR3 nucleotides read TGTGCCAGCAGCTTAGGGGAAGAGACCCAGTACTTC. It codes for CASSLGEETQYF.

The chain combines TRBV6-1 with TRBJ2-3; 8 bases are shared with TRBD2. The J call may not be correct, given that the DNA end is closer to TRBJ2-7. Germline V lookup: CDR1 MNHNS, CDR2 SASEGT. The CDR3 is 14 residues long. The CDR3 nucleotides read TGTGCGGGCAGCGGGGGCCGTGAGGAAGATACGCAGTACTTC. It codes for CAGSGGREEDTQYF.

For this clonotype: Germline is not matched at one junction end, which may reflect a read error. The V call is TRBV6-4, the J call TRBJ2-3; D perhaps matches TRBD2 (6 bases). The CDR3 spans 14 residues. Looked up from germline, CDR1 is MRHNA and CDR2 is SNTAGT. The CDR3 loop reads CAGSDGRDPETQYF. DNA for the CDR3: TGTGCGGGCAGCGACGGGCGGGACCCAGAGACGCAGTATTTT.